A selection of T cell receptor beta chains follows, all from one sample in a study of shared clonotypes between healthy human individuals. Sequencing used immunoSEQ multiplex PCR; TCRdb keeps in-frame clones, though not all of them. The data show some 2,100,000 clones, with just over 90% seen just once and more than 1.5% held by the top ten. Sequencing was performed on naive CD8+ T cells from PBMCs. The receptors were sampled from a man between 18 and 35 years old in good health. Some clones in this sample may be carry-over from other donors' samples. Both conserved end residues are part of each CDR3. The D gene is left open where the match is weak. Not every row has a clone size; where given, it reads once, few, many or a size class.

TGTGCCAGCAGGCTAGCCGGGAGTGCTGAGCAGTTCTTC CASRLAGSAEQFF TRBJ2-1 NA TRBV2 NA
TGTGCCAGCAGTGATGCAGGGCTCCCCTACAATGAGCAGTTCTTC CASSDAGLPYNEQFF TRBJ2-1 NA TRBV25-1 NA
TGTGCCAGCAGCCCAAGGGACAGGCTGGAGCAGTACTTC CASSPRDRLEQYF TRBJ2-7 TRBD1 TRBV7-9 NA
TGTGCCAGCAGTAGGACAAAGTCCTACGAGCAGTACTTC CASSRTKSYEQYF TRBJ2-7 NA TRBV27 NA
TGTGCCAGCAGTATATTGACTAGCGGGATTCGGTTGGAGACCCAGTACTTC CASSILTSGIRLETQYF TRBJ2-5 TRBD2 TRBV27 NA
TGTGCCTGGGACAGCCCGGGACGGGGTACGTACTTC CAWDSPGRGTYF TRBJ2-7 NA TRBV30 NA
TGCGCCAGCAGCCATGTCCGCCGGGGGGACTACGAGCAGTACTTC CASSHVRRGDYEQYF TRBJ2-7 TRBD2 TRBV4-1 NA
TGTGCCAGCAGCTTCCGGGACACAGGATGGGGGACTGAAGCTTTCTTT CASSFRDTGWGTEAFF TRBJ1-1 NA TRBV5-8 NA
TGTGCCAGCAGCTCTCCGGGACACCGATACAATGAGCAGTTCTTC CASSSPGHRYNEQFF TRBJ2-1 NA TRBV7-9 NA
TGTGCCAGCAGCTTAGACCCCCGGGCGGGAACTTACACAGATACGCAGTATTTT CASSLDPRAGTYTDTQYF TRBJ2-3 NA TRBV7-2 NA
TGCAGCGTTGAATCAGGGAGAGGCGAGCAGTACTTC CSVESGRGEQYF TRBJ2-7 NA TRBV29-1 NA
TGTGCCTGGAGTGTAAGAGAAGGGGTATGGCCCCAGCATTTT CAWSVREGVWPQHF TRBJ1-5 NA TRBV30 NA
TGTGCCTCCTATACCGTACAGGGGCACTACAATGAGCAGTTCTTC CASYTVQGHYNEQFF TRBJ2-1 TRBD1 TRBV2 NA
TGTGCCAGCAGCTTAGGGGCAGGGGGCTCCTACGAGCAGTACTTC CASSLGAGGSYEQYF TRBJ2-7 TRBD1 TRBV7-2 NA
TGTGCCAGCAGCCCCAAACAGGGGAGGCTATACGAGCAGTACTTC CASSPKQGRLYEQYF TRBJ2-7 NA TRBV27 NA
TGCGCCAGCAGCTTCTTACCCGGGACAGGGGGCACCGGGGAGCTGTTTTTT CASSFLPGTGGTGELFF TRBJ2-2 TRBD1 TRBV5-1 NA
TGTGCCAGCAGTGAACGGGACAGGGCCTACAATGAGCAGTTCTTC CASSERDRAYNEQFF TRBJ2-1 TRBD1 TRBV2 NA
TGTGCCAGCGACAGTAACTATGGCTACACCTTC CASDSNYGYTF TRBJ1-2 NA TRBV7-9 NA
TGTGCCAGCAGTTCACGACAGGGAGGCGATGAGCAGTTCTTC CASSSRQGGDEQFF TRBJ2-1 NA TRBV27 NA
TGTGCCAGCAGCCCGCCCGAGGGCAGGGGGGCTTTCTTT CASSPPEGRGAFF TRBJ1-1 TRBD1 TRBV7-9 NA
TGCAGCGACCAGGACACCGGGTCTGAAGCTTTCTTT CSDQDTGSEAFF TRBJ1-1 NA TRBV29-1 NA
TGTGCCAGCAGCTTAGGAGGCCCCTCAGAGTTTCGGAGTGAGCAGTTCTTC CASSLGGPSEFRSEQFF TRBJ2-1 NA TRBV13 NA
TGTGCCAGCAGTTTTCACACCGGGGAGCTGTTTTTT CASSFHTGELFF TRBJ2-2 NA TRBV27 NA
TGTGCCAGCAGCTCGCAGGGAAGCGAGCAGTACTTC CASSSQGSEQYF TRBJ2-7 NA TRBV7-9 NA
TGTGCCAGCAGCTTATCCAGGCCTACCCGGTTCTTC CASSLSRPTRFF TRBJ2-1 NA TRBV7-9 NA
TGTGCCAGCTCTCCAGGGGCCAGCTCCTACGAGCAGTACTTC CASSPGASSYEQYF TRBJ2-7 NA TRBV9 NA
TGTGCCAGCAGCTTAGTCACGGGGAGCCGATACTTC CASSLVTGSRYF TRBJ2-7 NA TRBV11-1 few
TGTGCCAGCAGCTTAGCGAGCCGGCCGGGCTCGCAGGAGACCCAGTACTTC CASSLASRPGSQETQYF TRBJ2-5 NA TRBV7-9 NA
TGTGCCAGCAGCTTGGGGCAGGTCGCCTACGAGCAGTACTTC CASSLGQVAYEQYF TRBJ2-7 NA TRBV5-6 NA
TGCAGCGTTAAGCAGGGTCGGGATGGTGAAGCTTTCTTT CSVKQGRDGEAFF TRBJ1-1 NA TRBV29-1 NA
TGTGCCAGCAGCGTAGACGGTAGCGTCTACGAGCAGTACTTC CASSVDGSVYEQYF TRBJ2-7 NA TRBV9 NA
TGTGCCAGCAGCTCCCGGGACTCCCCGAACTATGGCTACACCTTC CASSSRDSPNYGYTF TRBJ1-2 NA TRBV11-1 once
TGTGCCAGCAGTTACCAAGGACAGGGCCTAGGCTACACCTTC CASSYQGQGLGYTF TRBJ1-2 TRBD1 TRBV6-5 NA
TGTGCCAGCAGCCCGCACGGGGGGTACGAGCAGTACTTC CASSPHGGYEQYF TRBJ2-7 TRBD2 TRBV28 NA
TGTGCCAGCGCTATCGGAGGAGGTTACGAGCAGTACTTC CASAIGGGYEQYF TRBJ2-7 NA TRBV7-9 NA
TGTGCCAGCAGCTCCGACCCTAGGCTGGGTTACGAGCAGTACTTC CASSSDPRLGYEQYF TRBJ2-7 NA TRBV7-2 NA
TGTGCCAGCAGTTACCATCGAGGGAGACAGGGCCCCAATAGCAATCAGCCCCAGCATTTT CASSYHRGRQGPNSNQPQHF TRBJ1-5 TRBD1 TRBV6-7 once
TGTGCCAGCAGCGCCCCCAGCGGAGGGGTTCATTACAATGAGCAGTTCTTC CASSAPSGGVHYNEQFF TRBJ2-1 NA TRBV9 NA
TGTGCCAGCAGCGTAGGGGGATCAAATGAAAAACTGTTTTTT CASSVGGSNEKLFF TRBJ1-4 NA TRBV9 NA
TGTGCCAGCAGTTACGGGGCAGAAGCTTTCTTT CASSYGAEAFF TRBJ1-1 NA TRBV6-6 NA
TGTGCCAGTAGTATAGATTTCCCTCCGGGACAAAACACAGATACGCAGTATTTT CASSIDFPPGQNTDTQYF TRBJ2-3 NA TRBV19 NA
TGCGCCAGCAGCCGAGGGACAGGGGGATACAATGAGCAGTTCTTC CASSRGTGGYNEQFF TRBJ2-1 TRBD1 TRBV4-3 NA